What follows are 4 T cell receptor beta chains derived from one specimen sequenced in a study of T cell changes during pregnancy in multiple sclerosis. The data were produced by immunoSEQ multiplex PCR, yet TCRdb's version contains in-frame clones alone and is incomplete. The table has about 70,000 clones, around nine tenths seen once. The input for sequencing was peripheral blood, taken in the third trimester of pregnancy. Source of these receptors: a female donor in good health, enrolled as a control in a pregnancy study.

J is TRBJ2-5 and V is TRBV2; D gene uncertain. This CDR3 contains 13 residues. CDR1 SNHLY and CDR2 FYNNEI come from the germline V gene. V lost 7 bases and J lost 2, with 11 bases in between. CDR3: CASKRNGQETQYF. CDR3 sequence (DNA): TGTGCCAGCAAGAGGAACGGGCAAGAGACCCAGTACTTC.

The V gene is TRBV4-2, the J gene TRBJ2-5; TRBD2 matches at 13 bases. Trimming took 4 bases from V and 0 from J; bases not matched to a gene: 2. Per the germline V gene, CDR1 is LGHNA and CDR2 is YNFKEQ. This CDR3 region has 16 residues. Here the CDR3 DNA reads TGTGCCAGCAGCCCGGGGACTAGCGGGGACCAAGAGACCCAGTACTTC. This encodes CASSPGTSGDQETQYF.

The chain couples TRBV6-6 to TRBJ2-7; D may be TRBD2 (5 bases). The V end was cut by 2 bases, the J end by 6 bases, with 11 bases between. The CDR3 spans 13 residues. Germline assignment: CDR1 MNHNY and CDR2 SVGAGI (reference sequence). The CDR3 reads CASSYPEAGEQYF. CDR3 bases: TGTGCCAGCAGTTACCCCGAGGCGGGCGAGCAGTACTTC.

The chain is built from TRBV4-2 and TRBJ2-4, with TRBD2 as a possible D gene (7 bases). CDR1 and CDR2 from the germline V gene are LGHNA and YNFKEQ. The V end was cut by 8 bases, the J end by 7 bases, with 18 bases between. This CDR3 is built from 14 residues. CDR3 amino acids: CASGDRLGGNIQYF. The CDR3 nucleotides are TGTGCCAGCGGTGACAGGCTGGGGGGGAACATTCAGTACTTC.